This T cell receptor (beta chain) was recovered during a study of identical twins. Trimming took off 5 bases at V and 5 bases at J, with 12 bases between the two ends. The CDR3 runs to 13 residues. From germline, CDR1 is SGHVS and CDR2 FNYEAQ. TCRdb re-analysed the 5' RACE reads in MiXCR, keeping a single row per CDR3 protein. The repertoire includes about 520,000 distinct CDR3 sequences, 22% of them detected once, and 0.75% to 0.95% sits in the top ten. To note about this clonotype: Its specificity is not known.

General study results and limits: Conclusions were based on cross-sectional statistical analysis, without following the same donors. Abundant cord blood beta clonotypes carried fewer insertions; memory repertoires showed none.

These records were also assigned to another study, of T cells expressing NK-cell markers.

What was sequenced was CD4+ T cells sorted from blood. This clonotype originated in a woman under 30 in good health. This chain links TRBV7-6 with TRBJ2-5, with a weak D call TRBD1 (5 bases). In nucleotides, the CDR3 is TGTGCCAGCAGCGGACACCTCACCGAGACCCAGTACTTC. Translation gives CASSGHLTETQYF.